Below, 12 T cell receptor beta chains from the same sample are listed, as sequenced in a study of T cell clusters in autoimmune cytopenias. TRB was amplified from roughly 250 ng of peripheral blood genomic DNA per sample. Multiplex touch-down PCR amplified TRB using TRB-A and TRB-B pools in one tube. TCRdb re-called the multiplex PCR reads and shows each CDR3 protein once, DNA omitted. The sample's table shows around 7,400 distinct CDR3 sequences. Sequenced input: peripheral blood. The receptors stem from a human donor with an autoimmune cytopenia or autoimmune hepatitis (not recorded which).

Considering frequency, this clonotype is medium-sized (0.01 to 0.1%). The chain recombines TRBV29-1 with TRBJ2-1. In germline, CDR1 is SQVTM, CDR2 ANQGSEA. This CDR3 contains 14 residues. The CDR3 loop is CSVVGDWAYNEQFF.

The chain joins TRBV18 to TRBJ2-1; TCRdb designates TRBD1, a call that cannot be tested without DNA. The CDR3 loop spans 14 amino acids. Germline V lookup: CDR1 KGHSH, CDR2 LQKENI. The chain's CDR3 is CASSLRDGYNEQFF.

V gene TRBV5-1 combines with J gene TRBJ2-1; TCRdb names TRBD1, which stays unverified in the absence of DNA. Germline V gives CDR1 SGHRS, CDR2 YFSETQ. The CDR3 length is 14 residues. The CDR3 loop is CASSLGTEYNEQFF.

The chain joins TRBV6-5 to TRBJ1-5; as DNA is missing, the TRBD1 call by TCRdb cannot be tested. Germline lookup yields CDR1 MNHEY and CDR2 SVGAGI. CDR3 length: 14 residues. This chain's CDR3 is CASSLGQGSQPQHF.

The chain links TRBV5-1 to TRBJ2-7; checking the TCRdb D call of TRBD1 is not possible without DNA. CDR1 SGHRS and CDR2 YFSETQ come from the germline V gene. This CDR3 contains 14 residues. Here the CDR3 reads CASSLGTVSDEQYF.

This clonotype registers medium-sized (0.01 to 0.1%) by frequency. The V gene is TRBV11-2, the J gene TRBJ2-7; TCRdb proposes TRBD1, but this gene call is untestable without DNA. The CDR3 spans 15 residues. Germline V gene lookup returns CDR1 SGHAT and CDR2 FQNNGV. CDR3: CASSPPGHPLYEQYF.

V and J are TRBV11-2 and TRBJ2-7; TCRdb returns TRBD1, unconfirmable since there is no DNA. The germline V gene encodes CDR1 SGHAT and CDR2 FQNNGV. The CDR3 sequence is 16 residues long. The CDR3 region is CASSLAGRGRSYEQYF.

The V call is TRBV5-6, the J call TRBJ2-5; TCRdb gives TRBD1 as the D gene, but with no DNA this cannot be confirmed. Looked up from germline, CDR1 is SGHDT and CDR2 is YYEEEE. This CDR3 comprises 14 residues. CDR3 sequence: CASSLQGGEETQYF.

CDR3 sequence reads: CASSLFRGNQPQHF. This chain joins TRBV28 and TRBJ1-5; TCRdb picks TRBD1, but there is no DNA to check that call. Germline V gene lookup returns CDR1 MDHEN and CDR2 SYDVKM. The CDR3 consists of 14 residues.

The chain couples TRBV28 to TRBJ1-5; lacking DNA, the TRBD1 call made by TCRdb goes unchecked. This CDR3 is built from 15 residues. In germline, CDR1 is MDHEN, CDR2 SYDVKM. The CDR3 loop is CASRPPTGLNQPQHF.

The V gene is TRBV24-1, the J gene TRBJ2-2; TCRdb outputs TRBD2, but without DNA this stays unchecked. The CDR3 totals 16 residues. In germline, CDR1 is KGHDR, CDR2 SFDVKD. CDR3 amino acids: CATSETGTQRTGELFF.

The rearrangement uses TRBV6-1 and TRBJ1-6. Germline V gene lookup returns CDR1 MNHNS and CDR2 SASEGT. This CDR3 has 18 amino acids. This CDR3 is CASSYGTLGSSYNSPLHF.